This T cell receptor beta chain was captured in a study of CD8 T cells in ankylosing spondylitis. Study outcomes and limitations: Reportedly, significant enrichment of disease-linked clones occurred in matched ankylosing spondylitis synovial fluid. Characteristic of ankylosing spondylitis blood, it appeared, was a TCR beta motif comprising eight highly homologous variants.

It was by quantitative 5'-RACE with molecular barcodes that TCR beta libraries were made. A single record per CDR3 protein comes from TCRdb applying MiXCR to the 5' RACE reads. The sample yields 29,000 or so distinct CDR3 sequences, 5.3% seen once. The germline CDR1 and CDR2 sequences are SGDLS and YYNGEE. The CDR3 extends over 16 amino acids. Losses at the gene ends were 3 bases for V and 3 bases for J; bases not matched to a gene: 3. This clonotype has at least ten counts. The target antigen is unknown. The sequence was obtained from a female donor with ankylosing spondylitis or in good health (not recorded which). Material for sequencing was blood, either unsorted or a sorted T cell fraction (not recorded which). The chain combines TRBV9 with TRBJ2-6, with 10 bases identical to TRBD1. CDR3 in amino acids: CASSATGGYGANVLTF. DNA for the CDR3: TGTGCCAGCAGCGCGACAGGGGGCTATGGGGCCAACGTCCTGACTTTC. The whole variable domain, filled in from reference TRBV9 and TRBJ2-6, reads DSGVTQTPKHLITATGQRVTLRCSPRSGDLSVYWYQQSLDQGLQFLIQYYNGEERAKGNILERFSAQQFPDLHSELNLSSLELGDSALYFCASSATGGYGANVLTFGAGSRLTVL.